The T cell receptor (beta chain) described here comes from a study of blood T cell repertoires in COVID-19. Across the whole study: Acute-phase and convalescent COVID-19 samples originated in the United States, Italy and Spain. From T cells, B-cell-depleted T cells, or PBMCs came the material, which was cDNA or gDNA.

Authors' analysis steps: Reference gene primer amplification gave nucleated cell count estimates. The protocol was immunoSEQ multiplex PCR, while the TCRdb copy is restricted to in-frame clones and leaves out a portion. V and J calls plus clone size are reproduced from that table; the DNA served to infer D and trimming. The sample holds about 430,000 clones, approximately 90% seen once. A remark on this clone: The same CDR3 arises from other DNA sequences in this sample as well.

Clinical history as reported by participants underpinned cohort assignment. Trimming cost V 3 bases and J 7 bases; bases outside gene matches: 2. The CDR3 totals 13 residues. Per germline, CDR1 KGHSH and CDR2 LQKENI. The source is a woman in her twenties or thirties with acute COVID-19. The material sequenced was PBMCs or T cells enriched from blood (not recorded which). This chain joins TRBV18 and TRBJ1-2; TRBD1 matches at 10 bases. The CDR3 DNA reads TGTGCCAGCTCACCCGACAGGGGGCCTGGCTACACCTTC. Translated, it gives CASSPDRGPGYTF.